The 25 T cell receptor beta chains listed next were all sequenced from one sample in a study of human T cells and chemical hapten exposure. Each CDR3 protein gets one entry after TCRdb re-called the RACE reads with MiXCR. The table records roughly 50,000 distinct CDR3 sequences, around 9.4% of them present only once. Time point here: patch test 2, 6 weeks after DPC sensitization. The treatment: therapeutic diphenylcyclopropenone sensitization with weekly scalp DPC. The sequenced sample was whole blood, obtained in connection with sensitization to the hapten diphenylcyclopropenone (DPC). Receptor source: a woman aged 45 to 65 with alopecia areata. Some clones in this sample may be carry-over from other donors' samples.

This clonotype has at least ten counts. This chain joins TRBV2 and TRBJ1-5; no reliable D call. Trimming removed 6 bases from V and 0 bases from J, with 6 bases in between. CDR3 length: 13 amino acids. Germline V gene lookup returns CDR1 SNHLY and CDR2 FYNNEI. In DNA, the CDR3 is TGTGCCAGCAGCTGGGATAGCAATCAGCCCCAGCATTTT. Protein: CASSWDSNQPQHF.

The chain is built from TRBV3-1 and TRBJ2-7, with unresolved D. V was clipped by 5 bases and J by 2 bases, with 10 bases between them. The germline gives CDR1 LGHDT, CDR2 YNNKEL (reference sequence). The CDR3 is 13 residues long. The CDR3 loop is CASSYRATYEQYF. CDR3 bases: TGTGCCAGCAGCTACCGGGCAACCTACGAGCAGTACTTC.

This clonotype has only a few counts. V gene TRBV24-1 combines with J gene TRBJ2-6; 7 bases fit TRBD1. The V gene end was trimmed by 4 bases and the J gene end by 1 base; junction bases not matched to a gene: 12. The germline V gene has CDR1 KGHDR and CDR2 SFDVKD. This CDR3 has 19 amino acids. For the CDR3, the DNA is TGTGCCACCAGTGACCCTCAAGACAGGGCTCGTTCTGGGGCCAACGTCCTGACTTTC. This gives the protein CATSDPQDRARSGANVLTF.

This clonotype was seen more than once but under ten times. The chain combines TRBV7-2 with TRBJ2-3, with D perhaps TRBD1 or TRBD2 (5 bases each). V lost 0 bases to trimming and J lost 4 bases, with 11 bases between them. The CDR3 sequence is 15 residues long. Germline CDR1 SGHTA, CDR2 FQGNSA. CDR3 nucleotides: TGTGCCAGCAGCTTAGCCGAAGGGACCCCAGATACGCAGTATTTT. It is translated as CASSLAEGTPDTQYF.

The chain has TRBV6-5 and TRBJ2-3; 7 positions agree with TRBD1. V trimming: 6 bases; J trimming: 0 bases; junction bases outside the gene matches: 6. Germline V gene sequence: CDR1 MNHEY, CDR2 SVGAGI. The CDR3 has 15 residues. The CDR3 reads CASSPGTASTDTQYF. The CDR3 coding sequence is TGTGCCAGCAGCCCGGGGACAGCTAGCACAGATACGCAGTATTTT.

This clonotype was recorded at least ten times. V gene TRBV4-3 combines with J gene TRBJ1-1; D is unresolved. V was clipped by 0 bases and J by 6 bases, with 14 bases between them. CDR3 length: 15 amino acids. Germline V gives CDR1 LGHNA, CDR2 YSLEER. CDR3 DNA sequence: TGCGCCAGCAGCCAAGACCGTTTTTCGGGTGCTGAAGCTTTCTTT. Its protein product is CASSQDRFSGAEAFF.

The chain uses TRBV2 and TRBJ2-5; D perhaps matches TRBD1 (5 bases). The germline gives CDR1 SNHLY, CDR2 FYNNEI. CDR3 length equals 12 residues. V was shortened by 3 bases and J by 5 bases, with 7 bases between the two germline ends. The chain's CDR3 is CASSDRAETQYF. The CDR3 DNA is TGTGCCAGCAGTGACAGGGCCGAGACCCAGTACTTC.

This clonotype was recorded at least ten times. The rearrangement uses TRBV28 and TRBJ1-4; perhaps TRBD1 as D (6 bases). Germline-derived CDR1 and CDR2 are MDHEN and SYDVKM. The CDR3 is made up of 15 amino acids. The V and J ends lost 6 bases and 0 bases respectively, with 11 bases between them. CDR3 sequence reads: CASSRDTATNEKLFF. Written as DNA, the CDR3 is TGTGCCAGCAGCCGGGACACCGCAACTAATGAAAAACTGTTTTTT.

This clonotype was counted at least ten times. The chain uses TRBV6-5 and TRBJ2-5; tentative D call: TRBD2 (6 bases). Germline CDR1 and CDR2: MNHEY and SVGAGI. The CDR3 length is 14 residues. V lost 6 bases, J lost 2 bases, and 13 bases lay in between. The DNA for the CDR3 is TGTGCCAGCAGCCGCACCGGGGGACAAGAGACCCAGTACTTC. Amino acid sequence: CASSRTGGQETQYF.

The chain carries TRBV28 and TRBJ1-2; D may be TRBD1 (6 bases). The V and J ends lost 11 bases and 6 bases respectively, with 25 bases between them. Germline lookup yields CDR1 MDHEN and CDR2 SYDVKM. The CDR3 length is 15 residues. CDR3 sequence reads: CASAYQGLHRNGYTF. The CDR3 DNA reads TGTGCCTCCGCTTATCAGGGGTTACATCGTAATGGCTACACCTTC.

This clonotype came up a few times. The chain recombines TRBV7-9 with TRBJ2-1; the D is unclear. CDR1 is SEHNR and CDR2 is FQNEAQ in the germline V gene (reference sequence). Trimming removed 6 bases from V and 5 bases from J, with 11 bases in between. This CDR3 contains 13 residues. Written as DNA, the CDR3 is TGTGCCAGCAGTCCTAACAGAGACAATGAGCAGTTCTTC. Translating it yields CASSPNRDNEQFF.

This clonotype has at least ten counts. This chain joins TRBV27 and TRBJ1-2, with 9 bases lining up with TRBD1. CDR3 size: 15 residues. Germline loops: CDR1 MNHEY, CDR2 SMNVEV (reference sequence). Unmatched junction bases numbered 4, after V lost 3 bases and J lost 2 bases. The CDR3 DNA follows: TGTGCCAGCAGTTTGACAGGGGGGATAAACTATGGCTACACCTTC. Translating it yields CASSLTGGINYGYTF.

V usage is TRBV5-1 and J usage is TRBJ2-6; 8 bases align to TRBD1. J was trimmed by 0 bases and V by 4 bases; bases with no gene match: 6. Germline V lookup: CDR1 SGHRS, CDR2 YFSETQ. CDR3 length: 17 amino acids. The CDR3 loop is CASSRDRPSSGANVLTF. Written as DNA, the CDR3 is TGCGCCAGCAGCCGGGACAGGCCAAGCTCTGGGGCCAACGTCCTGACTTTC.

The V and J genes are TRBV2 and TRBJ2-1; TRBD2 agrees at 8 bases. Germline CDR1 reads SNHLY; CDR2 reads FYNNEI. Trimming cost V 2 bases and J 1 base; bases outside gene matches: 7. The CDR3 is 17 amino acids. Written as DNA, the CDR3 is TGTGCCAGCAGTGAATATGGTACTAGCGGTTCCTACAATGAGCAGTTCTTC. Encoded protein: CASSEYGTSGSYNEQFF.

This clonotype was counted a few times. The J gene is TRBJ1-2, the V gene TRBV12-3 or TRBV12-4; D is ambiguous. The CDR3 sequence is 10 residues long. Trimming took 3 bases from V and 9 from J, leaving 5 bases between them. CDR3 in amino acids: CASSFQRYTF. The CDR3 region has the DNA TGTGCCAGCAGTTTCCAGCGCTACACCTTC.

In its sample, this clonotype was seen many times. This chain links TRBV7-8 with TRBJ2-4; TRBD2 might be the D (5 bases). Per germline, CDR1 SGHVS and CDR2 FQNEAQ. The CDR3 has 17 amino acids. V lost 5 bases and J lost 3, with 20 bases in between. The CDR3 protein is CASSTPRGSWVKNIQYF. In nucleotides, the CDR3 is TGTGCCAGCAGCACCCCCCGTGGGAGTTGGGTCAAAAACATTCAGTACTTC.

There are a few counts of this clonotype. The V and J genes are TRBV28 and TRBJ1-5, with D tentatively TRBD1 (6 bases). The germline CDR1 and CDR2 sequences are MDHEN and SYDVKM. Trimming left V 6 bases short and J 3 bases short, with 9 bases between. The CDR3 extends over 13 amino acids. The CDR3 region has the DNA TGTGCCAGCAGCAACAGGGCCAATCAGCCCCAGCATTTT. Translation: CASSNRANQPQHF.

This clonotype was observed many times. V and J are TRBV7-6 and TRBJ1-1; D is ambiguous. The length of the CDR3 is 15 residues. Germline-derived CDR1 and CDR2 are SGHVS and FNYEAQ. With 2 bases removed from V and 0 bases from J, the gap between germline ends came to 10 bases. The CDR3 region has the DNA TGTGCCAGCAGCTTATCCGACTACATGAACACTGAAGCTTTCTTT. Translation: CASSLSDYMNTEAFF.

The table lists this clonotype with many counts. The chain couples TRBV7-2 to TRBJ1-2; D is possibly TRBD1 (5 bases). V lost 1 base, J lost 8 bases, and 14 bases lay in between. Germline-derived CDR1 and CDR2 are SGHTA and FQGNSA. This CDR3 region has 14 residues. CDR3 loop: CASSLGWGSTGYTF. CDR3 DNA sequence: TGTGCCAGCAGCTTAGGTTGGGGCTCGACGGGCTACACCTTC.

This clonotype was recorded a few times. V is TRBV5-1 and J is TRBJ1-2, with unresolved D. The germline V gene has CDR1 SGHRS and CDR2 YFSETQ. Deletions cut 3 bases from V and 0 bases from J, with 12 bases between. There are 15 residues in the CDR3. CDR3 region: CASSSTDFSNYGYTF. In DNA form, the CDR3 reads TGCGCCAGCAGCTCGACGGATTTTTCTAACTATGGCTACACCTTC.

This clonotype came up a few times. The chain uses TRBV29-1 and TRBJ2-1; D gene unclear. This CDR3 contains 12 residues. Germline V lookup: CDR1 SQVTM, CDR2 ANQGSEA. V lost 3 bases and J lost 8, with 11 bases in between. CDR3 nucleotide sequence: TGCAGCGTTGAGGGCCTCCGCCATGAGCAGTTCTTC. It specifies CSVEGLRHEQFF.

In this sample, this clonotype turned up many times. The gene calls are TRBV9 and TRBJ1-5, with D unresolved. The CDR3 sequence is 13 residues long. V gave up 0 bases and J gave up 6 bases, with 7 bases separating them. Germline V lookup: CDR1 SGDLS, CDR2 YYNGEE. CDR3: CASSVDGSQPQHF. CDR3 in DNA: TGTGCCAGCAGCGTAGATGGAAGTCAGCCCCAGCATTTT. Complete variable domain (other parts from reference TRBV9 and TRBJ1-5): DSGVTQTPKHLITATGQRVTLRCSPRSGDLSVYWYQQSLDQGLQFLIQYYNGEERAKGNILERFSAQQFPDLHSELNLSSLELGDSALYFCASSVDGSQPQHFGDGTRLSIL.

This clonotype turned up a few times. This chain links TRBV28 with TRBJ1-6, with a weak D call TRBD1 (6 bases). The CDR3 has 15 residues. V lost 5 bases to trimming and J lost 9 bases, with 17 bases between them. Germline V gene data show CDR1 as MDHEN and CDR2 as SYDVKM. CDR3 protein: CASSPRQVLRSPLHF. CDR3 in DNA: TGTGCCAGCAGTCCGAGACAGGTTTTGCGTTCACCCCTCCACTTT.

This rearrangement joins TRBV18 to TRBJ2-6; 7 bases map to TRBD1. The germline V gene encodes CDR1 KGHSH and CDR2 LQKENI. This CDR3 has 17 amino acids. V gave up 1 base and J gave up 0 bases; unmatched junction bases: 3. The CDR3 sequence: CASSPRQGSSGANVLTF. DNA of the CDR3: TGTGCCAGCTCACCACGACAGGGTAGCTCTGGGGCCAACGTCCTGACTTTC.

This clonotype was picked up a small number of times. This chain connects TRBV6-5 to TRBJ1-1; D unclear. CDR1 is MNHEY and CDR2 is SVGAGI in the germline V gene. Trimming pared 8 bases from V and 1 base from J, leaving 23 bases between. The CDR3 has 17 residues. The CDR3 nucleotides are TGTGCCAGCTTCGTCTTTATCACCCTTCAAGGGAACACTGAAGCTTTCTTT. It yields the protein CASFVFITLQGNTEAFF.